This TCR beta chain was captured in a study of response to subunit inactivated influenza vaccine. Study outcomes and limitations: Authors suggested few new T cells are recruited by each seasonal influenza vaccination.

This clonotype was seen ten or more times. Its matching antigen is unknown. In TCRdb, the RT-PCR reads were re-called with MiXCR into one record per CDR3 protein. This sample has about 530,000 distinct CDR3 sequences, with over 10% found just once. CDR1 and CDR2 (germline): DFQATT, SNEGSKA (reference sequence). The CDR3 has 14 residues. Between the trimmed V and J ends, which lost 5 bases and 6 bases, there was a span of 19 bases. Source: PBMCs from blood, taken 40 to 50 days after vaccination. The receptor was derived from a man between 45 and 60 years old who received an inactivated influenza vaccine. The chain is built from TRBV20-1 and TRBJ1-2; weak D call: TRBD1 (5 bases). CDR3 in amino acids: CSAFQGVRVDGYTF. In nucleotides, the CDR3 is TGCAGTGCTTTCCAGGGTGTTCGGGTTGATGGCTACACCTTC.